This is a list of T cell receptor beta chains from one sample in a study of blood T cells in healthy people across ages. TCRdb re-analysed the 5' RACE reads in MiXCR, keeping a single row per CDR3 protein. Of just over 800,000 distinct CDR3 sequences in the sample, 55% to 65% were seen once. The source material was blood. All receptors derive from a young man in good health. The CDR3 runs from the conserved cysteine through the conserved F or W. The D gene is left open where the match is weak. The size entry is marked missing in some rows and otherwise reads once, few, many or a size class.

D: NA; J: TRBJ2-7; V: TRBV7-9; size: NA; DNA: TGTGCCAGTGAAGCGGGTAGCTCCTACGAGCAGTACTTC; CDR3: CASEAGSSYEQYF
D: NA; J: TRBJ1-2; V: TRBV7-8; size: NA; DNA: TGTGCCAGCAGCTTAGCAGACACAGGGAATCATGGCTACACCTTC; CDR3: CASSLADTGNHGYTF
D: NA; J: TRBJ2-1; V: TRBV15; size: NA; DNA: TGTGCCACCAGCAGAGATGCAGTCCTACTCTACAATGAGCAGTTCTTC; CDR3: CATSRDAVLLYNEQFF
D: NA; J: TRBJ2-5; V: TRBV4-2; size: NA; DNA: TGTGCCAGCAGCCAAGTAGCGGCGGGGACGACTCTGGAGACCCAGTACTTC; CDR3: CASSQVAAGTTLETQYF
D: NA; J: TRBJ2-3; V: TRBV5-1; size: NA; DNA: TGCGCCAGCAGGGTCGGACAGCGCACAGATACGCAGTATTTT; CDR3: CASRVGQRTDTQYF
D: NA; J: TRBJ2-7; V: TRBV27; size: few; DNA: TGTGCCAGCAGTTTTTCAGGACAGGGAGGGGCCTACGAGCAGTACTTC; CDR3: CASSFSGQGGAYEQYF
D: TRBD1; J: TRBJ1-1; V: TRBV7-2; size: NA; DNA: TGTGCCAGCAGCCGACAGGGATGGAACACTGAAGCTTTCTTT; CDR3: CASSRQGWNTEAFF
D: TRBD1; J: TRBJ2-5; V: TRBV15; size: NA; DNA: TGTGCCACCAGCACCTGGGACAGCCAAGAGACCCAGTACTTC; CDR3: CATSTWDSQETQYF
D: TRBD1; J: TRBJ2-6; V: TRBV7-2; size: NA; DNA: TGTGCCAGCAGCTTAGGGTGGACAGGGGCCTCTGGGGCCAACGTCCTGACTTTC; CDR3: CASSLGWTGASGANVLTF
D: NA; J: TRBJ2-3; V: TRBV29-1; size: NA; DNA: NA; CDR3: CSVEDVGGGTDTRYF
D: TRBD2; J: TRBJ2-1; V: TRBV5-1; size: few; DNA: TGCGCCAGCAGAGTAGCGGGGGGGCCCAGTGAGCAGTTCTTC; CDR3: CASRVAGGPSEQFF
D: NA; J: TRBJ1-6; V: TRBV9; size: few; DNA: TGTGCCAGCAGCGTTCAAGAGTATAATTCACCCCTCCACTTT; CDR3: CASSVQEYNSPLHF
D: NA; J: TRBJ2-4; V: TRBV3-1; size: NA; DNA: TGTGCCAGCAGCCAAGATAGAGAGCAGAATGAGCAGTACTTC; CDR3: CASSQDREQNEQYF
D: TRBD1; J: TRBJ1-5; V: TRBV29-1; size: NA; DNA: TGCAGCGTTCGGGACAGGGGCGATAGCAATCAGCCCCAGCATTTT; CDR3: CSVRDRGDSNQPQHF
D: NA; J: TRBJ2-5; V: TRBV12-3/TRBV12-4; size: NA; DNA: TGTGCCAGCAGCCCCACAGGGCACCAAGAGACCCAGTACTTC; CDR3: CASSPTGHQETQYF
D: NA; J: TRBJ2-5; V: TRBV5-1; size: NA; DNA: TGCGCCAGCAGCTCCCGGGACGTACAAGAGACCCAGTACTTC; CDR3: CASSSRDVQETQYF
D: TRBD1; J: TRBJ2-7; V: TRBV28; size: many; DNA: TGTGCCAGCACCAGGGACAGACCCTACGAGCAGTACTTC; CDR3: CASTRDRPYEQYF
D: TRBD1; J: TRBJ2-7; V: TRBV7-9; size: NA; DNA: TGTGCCAGCAGCGACAGGGTCCACGAGCAGTACTTC; CDR3: CASSDRVHEQYF
D: TRBD2; J: TRBJ2-5; V: TRBV12-3/TRBV12-4; size: once; DNA: TGTGCCAGCAGTTACAGCCTGACTAGCGGACGGACGTTTGCTCAAGAGACCCAGTACTTC; CDR3: CASSYSLTSGRTFAQETQYF
D: TRBD1; J: TRBJ2-4; V: TRBV6-2/TRBV6-3; size: once; DNA: TGTGCCAGCAGTCCCCGGACAGGGTTCAAAAACATTCAGTACTTC; CDR3: CASSPRTGFKNIQYF
D: NA; J: TRBJ2-7; V: TRBV4-3; size: NA; DNA: TGCGCCAGCAGCCACGGGTTATCCTACGAGCAGTACTTC; CDR3: CASSHGLSYEQYF
D: NA; J: TRBJ2-1; V: TRBV3-1; size: NA; DNA: TGTGCCAGCAGCCAAGATATAGTTGTTAACAATGAGCAGTTCTTC; CDR3: CASSQDIVVNNEQFF
D: NA; J: TRBJ2-3; V: TRBV6-2/TRBV6-3; size: NA; DNA: TGTGCCAGCAGTCCGCAGGGGATCAATACGCAGTATTTT; CDR3: CASSPQGINTQYF
D: TRBD1; J: TRBJ2-6; V: TRBV5-1; size: NA; DNA: TGCGCCAGCGGTAGATTAGGGACAGCTGGGGCCAACGTCCTGACTTTC; CDR3: CASGRLGTAGANVLTF
D: TRBD1; J: TRBJ2-5; V: TRBV30; size: NA; DNA: TGTGCCTGGAGTGTAATGGGACAGGGCATTGAGACCCAGTACTTC; CDR3: CAWSVMGQGIETQYF
D: TRBD2; J: TRBJ2-3; V: TRBV9; size: NA; DNA: TGTGCCAGCAGCGACGACAGCGGGGGACCCACAGATACGCAGTATTTT; CDR3: CASSDDSGGPTDTQYF